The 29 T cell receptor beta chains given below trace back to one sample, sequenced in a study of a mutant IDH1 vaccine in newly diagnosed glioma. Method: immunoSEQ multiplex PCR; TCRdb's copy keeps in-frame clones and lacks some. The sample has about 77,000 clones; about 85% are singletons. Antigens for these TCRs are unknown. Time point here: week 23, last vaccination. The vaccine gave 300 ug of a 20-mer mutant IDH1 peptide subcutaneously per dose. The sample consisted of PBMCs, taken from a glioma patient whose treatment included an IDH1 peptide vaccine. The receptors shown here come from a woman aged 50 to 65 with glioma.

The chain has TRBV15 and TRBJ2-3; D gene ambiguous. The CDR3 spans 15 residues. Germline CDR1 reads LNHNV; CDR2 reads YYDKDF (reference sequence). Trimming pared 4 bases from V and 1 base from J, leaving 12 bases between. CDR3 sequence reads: CATSKPTGGTDTQYF. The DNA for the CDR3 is TGTGCCACCAGCAAACCCACCGGAGGCACAGATACGCAGTATTTT.

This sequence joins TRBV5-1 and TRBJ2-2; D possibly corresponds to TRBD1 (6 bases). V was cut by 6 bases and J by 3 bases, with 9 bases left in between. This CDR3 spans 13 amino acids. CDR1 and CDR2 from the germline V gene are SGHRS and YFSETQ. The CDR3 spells CASNQGYTGELFF. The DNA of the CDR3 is TGCGCCAGCAACCAGGGGTACACCGGGGAGCTGTTTTTT.

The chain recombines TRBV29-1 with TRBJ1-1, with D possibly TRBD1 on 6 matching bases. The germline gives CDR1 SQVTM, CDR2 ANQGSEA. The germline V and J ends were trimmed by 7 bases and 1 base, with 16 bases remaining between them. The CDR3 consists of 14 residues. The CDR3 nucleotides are TGCAGCGGGGGGGCAGGGGCCCAGAACACTGAAGCTTTCTTT. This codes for CSGGAGAQNTEAFF.

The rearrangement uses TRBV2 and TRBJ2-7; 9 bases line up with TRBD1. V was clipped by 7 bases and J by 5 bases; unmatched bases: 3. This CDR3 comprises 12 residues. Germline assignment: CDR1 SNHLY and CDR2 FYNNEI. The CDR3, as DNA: TGTGCCAGCAACGGACAGGGGCACGAGCAGTACTTC. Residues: CASNGQGHEQYF.

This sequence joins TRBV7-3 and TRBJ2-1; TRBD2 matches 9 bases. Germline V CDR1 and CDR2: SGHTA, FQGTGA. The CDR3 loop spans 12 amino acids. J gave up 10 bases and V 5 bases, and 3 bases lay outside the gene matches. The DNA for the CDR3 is TGTGCCAGCAGCGCTGGACTAGCGGAGCAGTTCTTC. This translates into CASSAGLAEQFF.

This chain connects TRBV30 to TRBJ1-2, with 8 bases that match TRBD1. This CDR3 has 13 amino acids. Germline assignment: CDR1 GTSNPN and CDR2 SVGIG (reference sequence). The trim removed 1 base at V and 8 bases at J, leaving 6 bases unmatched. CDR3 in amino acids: CAWSAKDRGGYTF. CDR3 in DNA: TGTGCCTGGAGTGCCAAAGACAGGGGCGGCTACACCTTC.

The CDR3 region has the DNA TGTGCCAGTAGTATTACTAGCAGCAATGAGCAGTTCTTC. Translating it yields CASSITSSNEQFF. The rearrangement uses TRBV19 and TRBJ2-1; D might be TRBD2 (6 bases). The CDR3 is 13 residues long. The germline CDR1 and CDR2 sequences are LNHDA and SQIVND (reference sequence). Trimming took off 3 bases at V and 6 bases at J, with 9 bases between the two ends.

Here the CDR3 reads CASGGGGYTF. Written as DNA, the CDR3 is TGTGCCAGCGGAGGGGGCGGCTACACCTTC. J is TRBJ1-2 and V is TRBV9; 7 nucleotides align to TRBD1. V lost 7 bases and J lost 8; bases outside the gene matches: 2. The CDR3 loop spans 10 amino acids. Germline values: CDR1 SGDLS, CDR2 YYNGEE.

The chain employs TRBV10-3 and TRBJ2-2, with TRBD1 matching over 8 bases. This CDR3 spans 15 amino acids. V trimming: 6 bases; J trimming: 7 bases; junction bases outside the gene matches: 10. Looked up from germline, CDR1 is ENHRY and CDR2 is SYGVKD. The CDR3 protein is CAISTTGQGVGELFF. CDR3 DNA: TGTGCCATCAGCACGACCGGACAGGGTGTCGGGGAGCTGTTTTTT.

The CDR3 loop is CASSGTQGGGNIQYF. CDR3 DNA: TGTGCCAGCAGTGGGACCCAGGGTGGGGGTAACATTCAGTACTTC. J is TRBJ2-4 and V is TRBV27; D is perhaps TRBD1 or TRBD2 (5 bases each). Per the germline V gene, CDR1 is MNHEY and CDR2 is SMNVEV (reference sequence). Trimming removed 5 bases from V and 7 bases from J, with 18 bases in between. There are 15 residues in the CDR3.

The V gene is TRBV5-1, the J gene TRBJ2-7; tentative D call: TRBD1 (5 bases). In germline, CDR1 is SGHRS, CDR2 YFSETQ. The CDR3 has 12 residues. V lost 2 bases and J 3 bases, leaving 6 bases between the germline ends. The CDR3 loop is CASSFQGYEQYF. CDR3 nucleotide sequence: TGCGCCAGCAGCTTCCAGGGCTACGAGCAGTACTTC. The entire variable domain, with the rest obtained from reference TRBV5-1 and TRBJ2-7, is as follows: KAGVTQTPRYLIKTRGQQVTLSCSPISGHRSVSWYQQTPGQGLQFLFEYFSETQRNKGNFPGRFSGRQFSNSRSEMNVSTLELGDSALYLCASSFQGYEQYFGPGTRLTVT.

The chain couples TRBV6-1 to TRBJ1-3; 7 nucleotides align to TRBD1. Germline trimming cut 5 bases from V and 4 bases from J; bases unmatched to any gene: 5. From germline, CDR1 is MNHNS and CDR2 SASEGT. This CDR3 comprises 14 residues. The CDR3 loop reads CASSLTGEGNTIYF. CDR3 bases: TGTGCCAGCAGTCTAACAGGGGAGGGAAACACCATATATTTT.

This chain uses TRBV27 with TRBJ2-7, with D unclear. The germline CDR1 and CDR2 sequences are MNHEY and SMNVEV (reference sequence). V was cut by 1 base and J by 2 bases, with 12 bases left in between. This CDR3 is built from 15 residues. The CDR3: CASSLLSVSAYEQYF. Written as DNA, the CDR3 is TGTGCCAGCAGTTTATTATCCGTGTCAGCCTACGAGCAGTACTTC.

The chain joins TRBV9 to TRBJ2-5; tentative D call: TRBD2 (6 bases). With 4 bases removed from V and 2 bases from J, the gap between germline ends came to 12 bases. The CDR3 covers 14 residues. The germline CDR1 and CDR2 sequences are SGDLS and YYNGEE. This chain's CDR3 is CASSPQGLQETQYF. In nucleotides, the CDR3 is TGTGCCAGCAGCCCCCAGGGACTTCAAGAGACCCAGTACTTC.

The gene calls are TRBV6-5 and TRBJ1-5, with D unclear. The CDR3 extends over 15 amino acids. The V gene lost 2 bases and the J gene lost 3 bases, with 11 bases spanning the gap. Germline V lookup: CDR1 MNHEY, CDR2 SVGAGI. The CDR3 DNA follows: TGTGCCAGCAGTTACGCCACAAGTGACAATCAGCCCCAGCATTTT. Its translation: CASSYATSDNQPQHF.

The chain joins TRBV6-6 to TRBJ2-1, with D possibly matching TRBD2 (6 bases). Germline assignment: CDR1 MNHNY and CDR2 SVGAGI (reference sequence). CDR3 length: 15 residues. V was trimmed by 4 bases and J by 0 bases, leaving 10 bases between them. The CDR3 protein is CASSLASDSYNEQFF. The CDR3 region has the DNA TGTGCCAGCAGTTTGGCTAGCGACTCCTACAATGAGCAGTTCTTC.

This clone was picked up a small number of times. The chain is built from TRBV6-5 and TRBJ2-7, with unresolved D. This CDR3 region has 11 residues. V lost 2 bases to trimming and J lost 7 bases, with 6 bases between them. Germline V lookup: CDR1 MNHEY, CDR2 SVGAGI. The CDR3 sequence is CASSYDEEQYF. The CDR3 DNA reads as TGTGCCAGCAGTTACGATGAGGAGCAGTACTTC.

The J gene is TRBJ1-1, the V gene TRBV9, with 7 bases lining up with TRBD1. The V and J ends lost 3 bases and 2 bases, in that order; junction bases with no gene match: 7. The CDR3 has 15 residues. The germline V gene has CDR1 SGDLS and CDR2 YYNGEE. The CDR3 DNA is TGTGCCAGCAGCGCCGATACAGGGGCAAACACTGAAGCTTTCTTT. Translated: CASSADTGANTEAFF.

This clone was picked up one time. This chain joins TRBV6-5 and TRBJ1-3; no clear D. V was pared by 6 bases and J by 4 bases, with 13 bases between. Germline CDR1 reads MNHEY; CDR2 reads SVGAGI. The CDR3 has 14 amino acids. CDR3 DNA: TGTGCCAGCAGGCCGGCCGGGCGAGGAAACACCATATATTTT. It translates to CASRPAGRGNTIYF.

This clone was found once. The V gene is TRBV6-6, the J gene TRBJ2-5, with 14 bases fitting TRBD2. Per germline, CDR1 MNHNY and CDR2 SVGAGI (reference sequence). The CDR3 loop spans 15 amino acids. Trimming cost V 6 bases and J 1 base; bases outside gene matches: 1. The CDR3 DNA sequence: TGTGCCAGCAGAGGGACTAGCGGGAGCCAAGAGACCCAGTACTTC. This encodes CASRGTSGSQETQYF.

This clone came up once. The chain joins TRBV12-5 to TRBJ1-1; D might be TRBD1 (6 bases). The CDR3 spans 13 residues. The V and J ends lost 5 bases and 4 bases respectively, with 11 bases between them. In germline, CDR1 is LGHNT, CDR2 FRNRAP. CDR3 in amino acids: CASGDRLGTEAFF. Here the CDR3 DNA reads TGTGCTAGTGGTGACAGGCTGGGCACTGAAGCTTTCTTT.

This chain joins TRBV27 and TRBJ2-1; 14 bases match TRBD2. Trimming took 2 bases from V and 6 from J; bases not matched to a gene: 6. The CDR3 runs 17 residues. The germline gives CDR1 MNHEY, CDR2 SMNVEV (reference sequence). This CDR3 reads CASSLRGLAGVFNEQFF. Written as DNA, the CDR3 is TGTGCCAGCAGTTTAAGGGGACTAGCGGGAGTGTTCAATGAGCAGTTCTTC.

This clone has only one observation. The CDR3 DNA reads as TGTGCCAGCAGCTTAGAGAGGGGTGCCTACGAGCAGTACTTC. Translation: CASSLERGAYEQYF. The chain has TRBV7-2 and TRBJ2-7; D is perhaps TRBD1 or TRBD2 (5 bases each). Germline values: CDR1 SGHTA, CDR2 FQGNSA. This CDR3 comprises 14 residues. V was shortened by 1 base and J by 2 bases, with 9 bases between the two germline ends. Full variable domain (rest looked up from reference TRBV7-2 and TRBJ2-7): GAGVSQSPSNKVTEKGKDVELRCDPISGHTALYWYRQSLGQGLEFLIYFQGNSAPDKSGLPSDRFSAERTGGSVSTLTIQRTQQEDSAVYLCASSLERGAYEQYFGPGTRLTVT.

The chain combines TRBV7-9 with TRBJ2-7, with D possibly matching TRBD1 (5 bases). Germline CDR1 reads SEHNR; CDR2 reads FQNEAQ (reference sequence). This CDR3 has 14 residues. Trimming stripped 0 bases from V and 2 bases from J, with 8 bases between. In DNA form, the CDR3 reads TGTGCCAGCAGCTTAGCAGTCAGGGCCTACGAGCAGTACTTC. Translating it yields CASSLAVRAYEQYF.

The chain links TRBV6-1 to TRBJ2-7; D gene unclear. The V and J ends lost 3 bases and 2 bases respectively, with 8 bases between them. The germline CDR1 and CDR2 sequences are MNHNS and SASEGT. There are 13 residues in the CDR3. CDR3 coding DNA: TGTGCCAGCAGTGAGGCAGTTACCTACGAGCAGTACTTC. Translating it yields CASSEAVTYEQYF.

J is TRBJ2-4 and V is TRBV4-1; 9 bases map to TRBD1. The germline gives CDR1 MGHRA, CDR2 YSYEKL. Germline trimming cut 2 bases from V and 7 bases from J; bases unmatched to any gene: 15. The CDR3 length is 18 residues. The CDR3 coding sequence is TGCGCCAGCAGCCAACCTACAGGGGGCGCTGACAAATGGAACATTCAGTACTTC. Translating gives CASSQPTGGADKWNIQYF.

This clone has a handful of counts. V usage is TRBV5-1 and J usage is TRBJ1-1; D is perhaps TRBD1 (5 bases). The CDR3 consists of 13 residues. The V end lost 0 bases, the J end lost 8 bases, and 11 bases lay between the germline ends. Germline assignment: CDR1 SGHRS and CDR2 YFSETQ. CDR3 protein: CASSLERGTEAFF. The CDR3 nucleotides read TGCGCCAGCAGCTTGGAGCGGGGCACCGAAGCTTTCTTT.

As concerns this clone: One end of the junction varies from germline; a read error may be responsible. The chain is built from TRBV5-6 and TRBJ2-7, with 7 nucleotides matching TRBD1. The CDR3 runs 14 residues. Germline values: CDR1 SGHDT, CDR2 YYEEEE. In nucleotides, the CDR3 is TGTGCCAGCAACTTGCTGGACAGGTCCTACGAGCAGTACTTC. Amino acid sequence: CASNLLDRSYEQYF.

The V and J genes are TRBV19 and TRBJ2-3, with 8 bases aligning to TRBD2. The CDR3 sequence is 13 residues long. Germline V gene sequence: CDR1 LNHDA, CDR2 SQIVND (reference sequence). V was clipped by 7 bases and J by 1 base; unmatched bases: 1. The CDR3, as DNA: TGTGCCAGTAACGGGGGGGGCACAGATACGCAGTATTTT. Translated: CASNGGGTDTQYF.